There are a few counts of the clone carrying this TCR beta chain. Its antigen is not identified. These data belong to a study of T cell responses to AZD1222 COVID-19 vaccine. The study, taken as a whole, reports: Mapped onto spike, vaccine-associated CD4 TCRs spanned it and were dominant at 160-218 and 743-854. Once two AZD1222 doses were given, Spike-specific TCR breadth and depth went up. Most donors were white British, females outnumbered males, and clonal diversity was possibly underestimated. Only a handful of AZD1222 recipients, several in all, had baseline seropositivity.

Some clones are missing from TCRdb's copy, which holds only in-frame ones; the method was immunoSEQ multiplex PCR. The repertoire has about 110,000 clones, over 85% of them found once; the top ten carry approximately 3%. From germline, CDR1 is LNHNV and CDR2 YYDKDF (reference sequence). Trimming stripped 1 base from V and 2 bases from J, with 5 bases between. The CDR3 is made up of 13 amino acids. The sequenced sample was peripheral blood, obtained on day 0 of MenACWY control vaccination. This rearrangement joins TRBV15 to TRBJ1-2, with D hard to call. The receptor comes from an adult in good health. CDR3 in DNA: TGTGCCACCAGCAGAGGACACAACTATGGCTACACCTTC. As protein: CATSRGHNYGYTF.